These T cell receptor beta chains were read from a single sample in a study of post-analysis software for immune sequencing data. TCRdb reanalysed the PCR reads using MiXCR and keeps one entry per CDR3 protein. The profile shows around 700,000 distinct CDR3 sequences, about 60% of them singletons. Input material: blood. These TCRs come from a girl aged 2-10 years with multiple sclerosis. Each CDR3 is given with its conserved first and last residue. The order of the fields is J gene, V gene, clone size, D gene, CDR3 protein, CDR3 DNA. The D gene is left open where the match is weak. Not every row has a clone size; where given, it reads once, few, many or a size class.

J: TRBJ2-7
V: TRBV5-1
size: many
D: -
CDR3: CASSQGTYEQYF
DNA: TGCGCCAGCAGTCAGGGGACCTACGAGCAGTACTTC

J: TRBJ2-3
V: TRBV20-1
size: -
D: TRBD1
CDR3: CSARTGQGADTQYF
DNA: TGCAGTGCCAGAACGGGACAGGGGGCCGATACGCAGTATTTT

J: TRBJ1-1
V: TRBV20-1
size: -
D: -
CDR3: CSADLRTTEAFF
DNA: TGCAGTGCGGACCTTAGGACAACTGAAGCTTTCTTT

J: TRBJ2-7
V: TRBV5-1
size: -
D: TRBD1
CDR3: CASSYTGGAYEQYF
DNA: TGCGCCAGCAGTTATACAGGGGGAGCATACGAGCAGTACTTC

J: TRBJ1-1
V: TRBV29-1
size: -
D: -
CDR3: CSGYSNTEAFF
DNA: TGCAGCGGCTATTCTAACACTGAAGCTTTCTTT

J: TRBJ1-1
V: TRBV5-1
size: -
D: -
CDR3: CASSLGGEDTEAFF
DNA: TGCGCCAGCAGCTTGGGGGGTGAGGACACTGAAGCTTTCTTT

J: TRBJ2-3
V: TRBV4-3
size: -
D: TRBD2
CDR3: CASSQGSGGTDTQYF
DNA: TGCGCCAGCAGCCAAGGTAGCGGGGGAACAGATACGCAGTATTTT

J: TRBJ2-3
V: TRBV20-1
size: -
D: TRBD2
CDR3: CSAKLAGAQNTQYF
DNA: TGCAGTGCCAAACTAGCGGGGGCACAGAATACGCAGTATTTT

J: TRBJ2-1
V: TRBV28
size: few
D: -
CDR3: CASSLADASSYNEQFF
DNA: TGTGCCAGCAGTTTAGCGGATGCGAGCTCCTACAATGAGCAGTTCTTC

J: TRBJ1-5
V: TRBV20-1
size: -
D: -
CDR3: CSARGRRTNSNQPQHF
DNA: TGCAGTGCTAGGGGACGACGAACTAATAGCAATCAGCCCCAGCATTTT

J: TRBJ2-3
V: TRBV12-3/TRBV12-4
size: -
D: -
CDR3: CASTTDAQYF
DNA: TGTGCCAGCACTACAGATGCGCAGTATTTT

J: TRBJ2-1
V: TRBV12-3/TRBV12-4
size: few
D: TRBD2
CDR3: CASSPPLAGVRNEQFF
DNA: TGTGCCAGCAGTCCCCCACTAGCGGGAGTTAGGAATGAGCAGTTCTTC

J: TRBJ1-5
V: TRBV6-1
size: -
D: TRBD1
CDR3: CASRGQPNQPQHF
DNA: TGTGCCAGCAGGGGACAGCCGAATCAGCCCCAGCATTTT

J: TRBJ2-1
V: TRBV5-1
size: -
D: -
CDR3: CASSIPPGHPYNEQFF
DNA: TGCGCCAGCAGCATACCCCCGGGACACCCCTACAATGAGCAGTTCTTC

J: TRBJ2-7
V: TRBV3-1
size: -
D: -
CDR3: CASSPATDGAYEQYF
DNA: TGTGCCAGCAGCCCCGCAACGGACGGGGCCTACGAGCAGTACTTC

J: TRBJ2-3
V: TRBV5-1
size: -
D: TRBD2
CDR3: CASSPRASGSGDTQYF
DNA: TGCGCCAGCAGCCCGAGGGCTAGCGGGTCAGGGGATACGCAGTATTTT

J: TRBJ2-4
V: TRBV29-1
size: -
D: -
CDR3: CSVRGQVDIQYF
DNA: TGCAGCGTTCGGGGTCAGGTGGACATTCAGTACTTC

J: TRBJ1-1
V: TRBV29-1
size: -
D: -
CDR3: CSVEEGPEGTEAFF
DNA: TGCAGCGTTGAAGAGGGCCCAGAGGGCACTGAAGCTTTCTTT

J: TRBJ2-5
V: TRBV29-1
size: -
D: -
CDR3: CSVEDPLEGQETQYF
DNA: TGCAGCGTTGAAGATCCTCTGGAGGGACAAGAGACCCAGTACTTC

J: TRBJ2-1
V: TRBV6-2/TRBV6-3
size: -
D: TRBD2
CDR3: CASSPRDGGASDEQFF
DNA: TGTGCCAGCAGTCCTCGTGACGGGGGGGCCTCCGATGAGCAGTTCTTC

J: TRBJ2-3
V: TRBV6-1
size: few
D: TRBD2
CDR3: CASRISGGRLGTDTQYF
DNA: TGTGCCAGCAGGATTAGCGGGGGGCGTTTGGGAACAGATACGCAGTATTTT

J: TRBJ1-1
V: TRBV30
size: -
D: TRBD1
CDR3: CAWTGQMNTEAFF
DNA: TGTGCCTGGACGGGACAGATGAACACTGAAGCTTTCTTT

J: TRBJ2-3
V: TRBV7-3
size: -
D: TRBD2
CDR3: CASSLGASGDPSTDTQYF
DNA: TGTGCCAGCAGCTTAGGAGCTAGCGGGGACCCTAGCACAGATACGCAGTATTTT

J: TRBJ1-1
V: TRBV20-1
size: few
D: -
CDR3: CSADKQQGEAFF
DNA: TGCAGTGCTGACAAACAACAGGGTGAAGCTTTCTTT

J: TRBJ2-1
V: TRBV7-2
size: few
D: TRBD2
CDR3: CASSKSGLAGGSYNEQFF
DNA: TGTGCCAGCAGCAAAAGTGGTCTAGCGGGAGGCTCCTACAATGAGCAGTTCTTC

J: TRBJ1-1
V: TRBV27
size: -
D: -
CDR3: CASNITAMNTEAFF
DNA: TGTGCCAGCAATATAACTGCGATGAACACTGAAGCTTTCTTT

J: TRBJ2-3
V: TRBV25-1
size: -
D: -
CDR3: CASPPGASTDTQYF
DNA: TGTGCCAGCCCTCCAGGGGCTAGCACAGATACGCAGTATTTT

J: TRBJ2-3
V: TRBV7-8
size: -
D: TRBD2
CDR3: CASSLALAGGSRGTDTQYF
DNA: TGTGCCAGCAGCTTAGCACTAGCGGGGGGAAGCCGGGGCACAGATACGCAGTATTTT

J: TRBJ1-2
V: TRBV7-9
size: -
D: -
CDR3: CASSIAEAGLDGYTF
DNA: TGTGCCAGCAGTATAGCCGAGGCGGGACTCGATGGCTACACCTTC

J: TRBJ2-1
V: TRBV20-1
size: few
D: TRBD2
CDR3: CSASIAGVDSEQFF
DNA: TGCAGTGCTAGTATAGCGGGAGTTGATAGTGAGCAGTTCTTC

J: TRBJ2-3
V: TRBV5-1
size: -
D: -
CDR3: CASSPVEGVTDTQYF
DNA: TGCGCCAGCAGCCCCGTGGAGGGAGTAACAGATACGCAGTATTTT

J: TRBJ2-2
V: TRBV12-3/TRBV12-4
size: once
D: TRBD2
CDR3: CASSHRLALGGELFF
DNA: TGTGCCAGCAGTCACAGACTAGCGCTCGGCGGGGAGCTGTTTTTT

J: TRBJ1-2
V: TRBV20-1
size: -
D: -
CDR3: CSARVGGSYGYTF
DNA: TGCAGTGCTAGAGTGGGGGGGTCCTATGGCTACACCTTC

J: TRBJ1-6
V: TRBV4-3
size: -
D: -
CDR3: CASSQNRDSPLHF
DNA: TGCGCCAGCAGCCAAAACAGAGATTCACCCCTCCACTTT

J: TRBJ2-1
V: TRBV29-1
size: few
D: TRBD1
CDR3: CSVEPGTGEQFF
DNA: TGCAGCGTTGAGCCGGGGACAGGTGAGCAGTTCTTC

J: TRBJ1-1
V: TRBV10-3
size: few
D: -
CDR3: CAIRGTNREAFF
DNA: TGTGCCATCAGGGGGACAAACAGAGAAGCTTTCTTT

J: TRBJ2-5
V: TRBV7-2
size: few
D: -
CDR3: CASSPREGGLETQYF
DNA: TGTGCCAGCAGCCCCCGCGAGGGGGGGCTGGAGACCCAGTACTTC

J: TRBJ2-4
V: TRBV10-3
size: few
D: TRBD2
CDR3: CAISPSSGGKNIQYF
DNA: TGTGCCATCAGTCCATCTAGCGGGGGCAAAAACATTCAGTACTTC

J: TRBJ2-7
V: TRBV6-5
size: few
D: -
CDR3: CASSLGTETYEQYF
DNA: TGTGCCAGCAGCCTAGGGACGGAGACCTACGAGCAGTACTTC

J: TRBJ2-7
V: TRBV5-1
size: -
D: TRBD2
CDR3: CASSLGRLAGGFEQYF
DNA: TGCGCCAGCAGCTTGGGGCGACTAGCGGGAGGATTTGAACAGTACTTC

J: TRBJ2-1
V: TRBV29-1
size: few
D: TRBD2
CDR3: CSAEGLAGHNEQFF
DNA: TGCAGCGCCGAGGGACTAGCGGGTCACAATGAGCAGTTCTTC

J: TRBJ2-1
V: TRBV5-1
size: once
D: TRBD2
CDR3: CASSLPKVAGANEQFF
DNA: TGCGCCAGCAGCTTGCCCAAGGTAGCGGGAGCGAATGAGCAGTTCTTC

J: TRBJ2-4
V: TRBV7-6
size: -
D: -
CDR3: CASSTVDRNIQYF
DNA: TGTGCCAGCAGCACGGTGGACAGAAACATTCAGTACTTC

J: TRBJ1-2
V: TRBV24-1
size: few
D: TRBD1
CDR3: CATSSRDRGRGYTF
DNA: TGTGCCACCAGTTCCCGGGACAGGGGGCGAGGCTACACCTTC

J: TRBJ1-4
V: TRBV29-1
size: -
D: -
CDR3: CGFISGTEKLFF
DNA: TGCGGATTCATCTCCGGGACAGAAAAACTGTTTTTT

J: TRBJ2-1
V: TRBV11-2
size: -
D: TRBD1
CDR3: CASSAYRGRRTNEQFF
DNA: TGTGCCAGCAGCGCTTACAGGGGACGAAGGACCAATGAGCAGTTCTTC

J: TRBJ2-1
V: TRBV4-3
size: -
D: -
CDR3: CASSQDWTPYNEQFF
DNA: TGCGCCAGCAGCCAAGATTGGACACCCTACAATGAGCAGTTCTTC

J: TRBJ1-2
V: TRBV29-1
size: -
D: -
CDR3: CSAGPGTAEYGYTF
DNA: TGCAGCGCGGGACCCGGGACGGCTGAATATGGCTACACCTTC

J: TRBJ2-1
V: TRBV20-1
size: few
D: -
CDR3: CSARPDGPLDEQFF
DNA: TGCAGTGCTAGGCCTGACGGACCGCTAGATGAGCAGTTCTTC

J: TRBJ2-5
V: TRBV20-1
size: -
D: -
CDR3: CSAGLRGAKGETQYF
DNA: TGCAGTGCTGGTCTAAGGGGGGCGAAAGGGGAGACCCAGTACTTC